Listed below are T cell receptor beta chains from one sample, sequenced in a study of a mutant IDH1 vaccine in newly diagnosed glioma. The data were produced by immunoSEQ multiplex PCR, yet TCRdb's version contains in-frame clones alone and is incomplete. The repertoire holds nearly 35,000 clones, about 86% seen once, with approximately 24% in the top ten. These receptors lack a known antigen. Sequencing used PBMCs, obtained from a glioma patient whose treatment included an IDH1 peptide vaccine. The receptors were sampled from a man aged 25 to 45 with glioma. The CDR3 runs from the conserved cysteine through the conserved F or W. The order of the fields is clone size, V gene, CDR3 protein. Size is omitted from some rows. Given values are once, few, many or a class for expanded clones.

clone_size: -
v_call: TRBV7-6
cdr3_aa: CASSLRSKRTDTQYF

clone_size: -
v_call: TRBV10-3
cdr3_aa: CAISESVGGNYGYTF

clone_size: -
v_call: TRBV5-1
cdr3_aa: CASSLMDSKNEKLFF

clone_size: -
v_call: TRBV9
cdr3_aa: CASSVAAGMVGEAFF

clone_size: -
v_call: TRBV9
cdr3_aa: CASSVGVGNQPQHF

clone_size: -
v_call: TRBV6-5
cdr3_aa: CASSDRDSSEKLFF

clone_size: -
v_call: TRBV29-1
cdr3_aa: CSVGQGQETQYF

clone_size: -
v_call: TRBV9
cdr3_aa: CASSLNLDLRWGDRGETEAFF

clone_size: -
v_call: TRBV13
cdr3_aa: CASSPLRDTQYF

clone_size: -
v_call: TRBV13
cdr3_aa: CASSANVDSPLHF

clone_size: -
v_call: TRBV5-5
cdr3_aa: CASSLLGQGDREQYF

clone_size: -
v_call: TRBV29-1
cdr3_aa: CSVEDHRGPPGTQYF

clone_size: -
v_call: TRBV5-1
cdr3_aa: CASSLEPGPTDTQYF

clone_size: -
v_call: TRBV6-6
cdr3_aa: CASSPGLAVNEQFF

clone_size: -
v_call: TRBV6-1
cdr3_aa: CASRPSGQETQYF

clone_size: -
v_call: TRBV5-6
cdr3_aa: CASSLAAANYGYTF

clone_size: -
v_call: TRBV19
cdr3_aa: CASSIIGGGELFF

clone_size: once
v_call: TRBV7-9
cdr3_aa: CASSLGSGRETQYF

clone_size: -
v_call: TRBV9
cdr3_aa: CASSVGEVSYEQYF

clone_size: once
v_call: TRBV6-4
cdr3_aa: CASSDSARPNTGELFF

clone_size: -
v_call: TRBV5-1
cdr3_aa: CASSLVVPSGGANEQFF

clone_size: -
v_call: TRBV6-5
cdr3_aa: CASSRRGVQPQHF

clone_size: -
v_call: TRBV5-1
cdr3_aa: CASSLVPTAGGEAFF

clone_size: -
v_call: TRBV27
cdr3_aa: CASSFSVSGLAGYEQYF

clone_size: once
v_call: TRBV6-6
cdr3_aa: CASSYSTRNYEQYF

clone_size: -
v_call: TRBV19
cdr3_aa: CASSMVVNTEAFF

clone_size: once
v_call: TRBV6-1
cdr3_aa: CASRMGTANNQPQHF

clone_size: -
v_call: TRBV7-7
cdr3_aa: CASSLGTGTDTQYF

clone_size: -
v_call: TRBV2
cdr3_aa: CASSEVPIRLADTQYF

clone_size: -
v_call: TRBV6-1
cdr3_aa: CASSGGGGNQPQHF

clone_size: -
v_call: TRBV6-5
cdr3_aa: CASSYGPPYSNQPQHF

clone_size: -
v_call: TRBV5-1
cdr3_aa: CASSRRTSGTSSYNEQFF

clone_size: few
v_call: TRBV29-1
cdr3_aa: CSAWTGRYATEAFF

clone_size: -
v_call: TRBV2
cdr3_aa: CASSEGGFNYGYTF